This T cell receptor beta chain was found in a study of cytomegalovirus exposure and HLA in healthy donors. Study-level findings and limits: The Asian-associated ancestry cluster reportedly had fewer N-insertions than the approximately 670-donor mean in a later analysis.

It was with 60 Vbeta and 13 Jbeta primers that the PCR ran. Profiling relied on immunoSEQ multiplex PCR, and the TCRdb table lists in-frame clones only, not all of them. The data hold 200,000 or so clones, with about 80% observed a single time. On this clone: The antigen is unknown.

The CDR3 is 17 amino acids. The V and J ends lost 0 bases and 0 bases, in that order; junction bases with no gene match: 4. Germline CDR1 ENHRY, CDR2 SYGVKD. Sequencing was done on a sample of PBMCs. This rearrangement joins TRBV10-3 to TRBJ2-4; TRBD2 matches at 8 bases. The source of this sequence is a woman in her 30s in good health and CMV-seronegative. CDR3 protein: CAISESAGGLAKNIQYF. CDR3 nucleotides: TGTGCCATCAGTGAGTCGGCGGGAGGCCTAGCCAAAAACATTCAGTACTTC.